Each of the 28 T cell receptor beta chains below was sequenced from the same sample in a study of blood T cell repertoires in COVID-19. The repertoire was sequenced with immunoSEQ multiplex PCR; TCRdb's copy has only in-frame clones and lacks some. The sample carries a few hundred thousand clones, approximately 90% recorded once. Sample: peripheral blood. The origin of the receptors is a woman aged 45-59 years with COVID-19, enrolled during active disease.

The chain employs TRBV7-9 and TRBJ2-3; D might be TRBD2 (6 bases). CDR3 length: 16 residues. The V gene's germline CDR1 is SEHNR and CDR2 FQNEAQ (reference sequence). Trimming stripped 1 base from V and 2 bases from J, with 13 bases between. The CDR3 coding sequence is TGTGCCAGCAGCTTAGATGTTAGCGGCGTCACAGATACGCAGTATTTT. Translation: CASSLDVSGVTDTQYF.

The rearrangement uses TRBV5-1 and TRBJ1-4; unclear D gene. The CDR3 is 16 amino acids. CDR1 is SGHRS, CDR2 YFSETQ, per germline. V was clipped by 2 bases and J by 7 bases, with 18 bases between them. CDR3 DNA: TGCGCCAGCAGCTTAGATCCCGGTTTGAGTGTTGAAAAACTGTTTTTT. Translating it yields CASSLDPGLSVEKLFF.

V and J are TRBV18 and TRBJ2-2, with 7 nucleotides matching TRBD1. Germline CDR1 and CDR2: KGHSH and LQKENI. The CDR3 extends over 16 amino acids. With V trimmed by 5 bases and J by 0 bases, 6 bases remained unmatched. This CDR3 is CASSTRTGTNTGELFF. CDR3 DNA sequence: TGTGCCAGCTCAACACGGACAGGCACGAACACCGGGGAGCTGTTTTTT. The complete variable domain, with remaining parts taken from reference TRBV18 and TRBJ2-2, reads NAGVMQNPRHLVRRRGQEARLRCSPMKGHSHVYWYRQLPEEGLKFMVYLQKENIIDESGMPKERFSAEFPKEGPSILRIQQVVRGDSAAYFCASSTRTGTNTGELFFGEGSRLTVL.

In its sample, this clone was seen once. In DNA, the CDR3 is TGTGCCAGTAGCACGGACAGGGATTCCGGCTACACCTTC. Its translation is CASSTDRDSGYTF. This sequence joins TRBV19 and TRBJ1-2, with 8 bases identical to TRBD1. J lost 8 bases, V lost 6 bases, and 8 bases had no gene match. This CDR3 region has 13 residues. In germline, CDR1 is LNHDA, CDR2 SQIVND (reference sequence).

The rearrangement uses TRBV5-6 and TRBJ2-7; tentatively, D is TRBD2 (6 bases). The CDR3 has 14 residues. Trimming removed 5 bases from V and 3 bases from J, with 15 bases in between. Germline V lookup: CDR1 SGHDT, CDR2 YYEEEE. The CDR3 loop is CASSSPGVYYEQYF. The CDR3 bases are TGTGCCAGCAGTTCCCCGGGAGTATACTACGAGCAGTACTTC.

The chain recombines TRBV24-1 with TRBJ2-7; 13 bases map to TRBD2. The CDR3 has 16 amino acids. Germline V CDR1 and CDR2: KGHDR, SFDVKD. V lost 3 bases to trimming and J lost 3 bases; unmatched junction nucleotides: 4. CDR3 sequence (DNA): TGTGCCACCAGTGATGCCGGGACTAGCGGGGACTACGAGCAGTACTTC. As protein: CATSDAGTSGDYEQYF.

This chain uses TRBV5-1 with TRBJ1-1, with TRBD1 as a possible D gene (5 bases). V lost 5 bases and J 1 base, leaving 12 bases between the germline ends. This CDR3 is built from 14 residues. Per germline, CDR1 SGHRS and CDR2 YFSETQ. The DNA for the CDR3 is TGCGCCAGCAGGCGTGGGGGGGAGAACACTGAAGCTTTCTTT. It yields the protein CASRRGGENTEAFF.

The chain recombines TRBV24-1 with TRBJ1-2; possible D gene TRBD1, 6 bases. The germline CDR1 and CDR2 sequences are KGHDR and SFDVKD. The CDR3 extends over 13 amino acids. The V end was cut by 6 bases, the J end by 4 bases, with 11 bases between. CDR3 amino acids: CATSPRGSYGYTF. The CDR3 DNA reads as TGTGCCACCAGTCCCAGGGGAAGCTATGGCTACACCTTC.

The rearrangement links TRBV2 to TRBJ1-2, with D possibly matching TRBD1 (5 bases). CDR1 is SNHLY, CDR2 FYNNEI, per germline. With 6 bases removed from V and 0 bases from J, the gap between germline ends came to 8 bases. This CDR3 region has 13 residues. The CDR3 DNA reads TGTGCCAGCAGAGGGGAAGCTAACTATGGCTACACCTTC. Protein: CASRGEANYGYTF.

V and J are TRBV18 and TRBJ1-1; maybe TRBD1 (5 bases). CDR1 KGHSH and CDR2 LQKENI come from the germline V gene. The CDR3 runs to 14 residues. Between the trimmed V and J ends, which lost 4 bases and 7 bases, there was a span of 16 bases. CDR3 DNA: TGTGCCAGCTCACTTATAATGGAGACAGATGAAGCTTTCTTT. Translated, it gives CASSLIMETDEAFF.

The genes are TRBV19 and TRBJ2-7; 7 positions match TRBD1. In germline, CDR1 is LNHDA, CDR2 SQIVND (reference sequence). J lost 0 bases, V lost 6 bases, and 8 bases had no gene match. The CDR3 runs to 15 residues. CDR3 region: CASRRTGDGSYEQYF. The CDR3 DNA reads as TGTGCCAGTAGACGTACAGGGGACGGCTCCTACGAGCAGTACTTC.

The rearrangement links TRBV6-6 to TRBJ1-5; tentatively, D is TRBD1 (6 bases). The V and J ends lost 1 base and 5 bases respectively, with 9 bases between them. Germline V gene lookup returns CDR1 MNHNY and CDR2 SVGAGI (reference sequence). This CDR3 region has 14 residues. The DNA for the CDR3 is TGTGCCAGCAGTTACTGGGACATAGATCAGCCCCAGCATTTT. This sequence encodes CASSYWDIDQPQHF.

This clone was picked up one time. V usage is TRBV19 and J usage is TRBJ2-3, with D possibly being TRBD2 (6 bases). V dropped 0 bases and J dropped 1 base, with 11 bases sitting between them. The CDR3 has 16 residues. Per germline, CDR1 LNHDA and CDR2 SQIVND (reference sequence). Written as DNA, the CDR3 is TGTGCCAGTAGTATAGACTTGGGGACTGGCACAGATACGCAGTATTTT. It encodes CASSIDLGTGTDTQYF.

A single count supports this clone. The chain uses TRBV7-2 and TRBJ2-2, with D possibly matching TRBD1 (6 bases). The CDR3 covers 16 residues. Germline V gene sequence: CDR1 SGHTA, CDR2 FQGNSA. The V and J ends lost 5 bases and 0 bases respectively, with 13 bases between them. CDR3 nucleotides: TGTGCCAGCAGCCCGGACAGACTCGCGAACACCGGGGAGCTGTTTTTT. Translation: CASSPDRLANTGELFF.

The chain couples TRBV2 to TRBJ1-5, with D tentatively TRBD1 (5 bases). Germline values: CDR1 SNHLY, CDR2 FYNNEI. The length of the CDR3 is 14 residues. V was clipped by 9 bases and J by 0 bases, with 12 bases between them. The CDR3 reads CARSTDFSNQPQHF. The DNA for the CDR3 is TGTGCCAGGTCGACAGATTTTAGCAATCAGCCCCAGCATTTT.

The chain employs TRBV3-1 (or the pseudogene TRBV3-2) and TRBJ2-1; 11 bases are a match to TRBD1. The CDR3 runs 16 residues. With 6 bases clipped from V and 3 bases from J, the junction kept 7 bases outside the gene matches. Germline values: CDR1 LGHDT, CDR2 YNNKEL (reference sequence). The CDR3 sequence: CASSSGQGDNYNEQFF. The CDR3 DNA follows: TGTGCCAGCAGTTCGGGACAGGGGGACAACTACAATGAGCAGTTCTTC.

The chain combines TRBV21-1 with TRBJ2-7; TRBD1 is taken as the D call from the table, unchecked against the DNA. TRBV21-1 is tagged as a pseudogene. The CDR3 sequence is 14 residues long. This CDR3 is CASSKGWTAREQYF. The CDR3 coding sequence is TGTGCCAGCAGCAAAGGGTGGACAGCAAGGGAGCAGTACTTC.

The chain is built from TRBV2 and TRBJ2-7, with 9 bases identical to TRBD2. The J segment lost 0 bases and the V segment lost 8 bases, leaving 5 bases of the junction unmatched. Germline CDR1 and CDR2: SNHLY and FYNNEI. The CDR3 has 14 residues. The CDR3 spells CASWRLADSYEQYF. The CDR3 DNA follows: TGTGCCAGCTGGAGACTAGCGGACTCCTACGAGCAGTACTTC.

V is TRBV2 and J is TRBJ2-3, with no clear D. This CDR3 is 13 amino acids long. The ends were cut back, 3 bases at V and 5 bases at J, with 9 bases in the middle. CDR1 SNHLY and CDR2 FYNNEI come from the germline V gene. The CDR3 sequence: CASSEPAGDTQYF. As DNA, the CDR3 is TGTGCCAGCAGTGAGCCTGCAGGAGATACGCAGTATTTT.

The chain combines TRBV5-6 with TRBJ1-1, with unresolved D. Germline V gene lookup returns CDR1 SGHDT and CDR2 YYEEEE. V lost 4 bases and J lost 10, with 14 bases in between. The CDR3 contains 12 residues. CDR3 in amino acids: CASSPRPGGAFF. The CDR3 nucleotides are TGTGCCAGCAGCCCGAGGCCTGGTGGAGCTTTCTTT.

The chain combines TRBV9 with TRBJ2-3; tentatively, D is TRBD1 (6 bases). The CDR3 covers 15 residues. Germline CDR1 reads SGDLS; CDR2 reads YYNGEE. V lost 3 bases and J lost 6, with 17 bases in between. In DNA form, the CDR3 reads TGTGCCAGCAGCGGGGGACAAAAGGGATCGGATACGCAGTATTTT. It specifies CASSGGQKGSDTQYF.

The CDR3 DNA reads as TGTGCCAGCAGCTTAGGTAGCAGCCAAGAGACCCAGTACTTC. Its protein is CASSLGSSQETQYF. The rearrangement uses TRBV11-3 and TRBJ2-5; D remains ambiguous. Trimming cost V 1 base and J 1 base, with 7 bases left between them. CDR1 is SGHNT, CDR2 YENEEA, per germline. The CDR3 is 14 residues long.

This rearrangement joins TRBV2 to TRBJ1-1; no clear D gene. Germline values: CDR1 SNHLY, CDR2 FYNNEI. V was cut by 3 bases and J by 0 bases, with 8 bases left in between. This CDR3 has 14 residues. CDR3 sequence (DNA): TGTGCCAGCAGTGACCGGGGTATGAACACTGAAGCTTTCTTT. Protein product: CASSDRGMNTEAFF.

V and J are TRBV6-4 and TRBJ2-7; D gene ambiguous. CDR1 and CDR2 (germline): MRHNA, SNTAGT. CDR3 length equals 13 residues. Between the trimmed V and J ends, which lost 0 bases and 6 bases, there was a span of 9 bases. The CDR3 spells CASSDSRLGEQYF. CDR3 DNA sequence: TGTGCCAGCAGTGACTCGAGACTGGGCGAGCAGTACTTC.

V gene TRBV6-2 or TRBV6-3 combines with J gene TRBJ2-7; D gene uncertain. Looked up from germline, CDR1 is MNHEY and CDR2 is SVGEGT. V was pared by 6 bases and J by 1 base, with 7 bases between. The length of the CDR3 is 12 residues. The CDR3 region has the DNA TGTGCCAGCAGCTCTAATTCCTACGAGCAGTACTTC. This translates into CASSSNSYEQYF.

V usage is TRBV5-1 and J usage is TRBJ2-7, with D uncertain. With 0 bases removed from V and 5 bases from J, the gap between germline ends came to 12 bases. From germline, CDR1 is SGHRS and CDR2 YFSETQ. This CDR3 comprises 14 residues. CDR3: CASSLVSDWDEQYF. The CDR3 nucleotides are TGCGCCAGCAGCTTGGTAAGCGATTGGGACGAGCAGTACTTC.

The J gene is TRBJ1-2, the V gene TRBV7-2; 9 nucleotides align to TRBD1. After removal of 1 base from V and 1 base from J, the junction contained 13 bases not matched to a gene. CDR3 length: 19 amino acids. The germline V gene encodes CDR1 SGHTA and CDR2 FQGNSA. The CDR3 is CASSLEADRGGGSNYGYTF. The DNA of the CDR3 is TGTGCCAGCAGCTTAGAGGCGGACAGGGGAGGGGGTAGTAACTATGGCTACACCTTC.

The genes are TRBV18 and TRBJ1-1; unclear D gene. Trimming removed 5 bases from V and 4 bases from J, with 14 bases in between. Germline loops: CDR1 KGHSH, CDR2 LQKENI. This CDR3 is built from 14 residues. This CDR3 is CASSVLRGFTEAFF. The DNA for the CDR3 is TGTGCCAGCTCAGTACTACGGGGATTCACTGAAGCTTTCTTT. Supplemented by reference TRBV18 and TRBJ1-1, the full variable domain reads NAGVMQNPRHLVRRRGQEARLRCSPMKGHSHVYWYRQLPEEGLKFMVYLQKENIIDESGMPKERFSAEFPKEGPSILRIQQVVRGDSAAYFCASSVLRGFTEAFFGQGTRLTVV.